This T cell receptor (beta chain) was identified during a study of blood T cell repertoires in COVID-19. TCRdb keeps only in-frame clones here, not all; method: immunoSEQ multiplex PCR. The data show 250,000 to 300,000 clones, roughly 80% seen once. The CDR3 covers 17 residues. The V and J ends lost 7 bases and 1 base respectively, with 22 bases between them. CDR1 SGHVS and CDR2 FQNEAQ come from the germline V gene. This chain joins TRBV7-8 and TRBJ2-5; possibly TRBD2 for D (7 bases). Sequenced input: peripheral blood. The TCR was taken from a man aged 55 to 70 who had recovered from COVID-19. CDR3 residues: CASNSIGGGPSQETQYF. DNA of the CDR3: TGTGCCAGCAACTCAATAGGGGGAGGGCCCTCCCAAGAGACCCAGTACTTC.